This TCR beta chain was recorded in a study of blood T cell repertoires in COVID-19. Turning to the study itself: PBMCs, B-cell-depleted T cells, or T cells provided the cDNA or gDNA that made up the material.

The protocol was immunoSEQ multiplex PCR, while the TCRdb copy is restricted to in-frame clones and leaves out a portion. The sample records some 240,000 clones, around 88% being singletons. The sequencing sample was made of PBMCs or T cells enriched from blood (not recorded which). The receptor's source is a middle-aged woman with acute COVID-19.

The CDR3 here is CASSLGQADTEAFF. The CDR3 coding sequence is TGCGCCAGCAGCTTGGGACAGGCGGACACTGAAGCTTTCTTT. The chain joins TRBV5-1 to TRBJ1-1; D is possibly TRBD1 (6 bases). V was clipped by 0 bases and J by 3 bases, with 9 bases between them. Germline assignment: CDR1 SGHRS and CDR2 YFSETQ. The length of the CDR3 is 14 residues.